The next 20 T cell receptor beta chains were all read from a single sample in a study of blood T cell repertoires in COVID-19. The table came from immunoSEQ multiplex PCR; TCRdb's copy has only in-frame clones and leaves some out. This sample has some 410,000 clones, with roughly 90% found just once. The specimen sequenced was PBMCs or T cells enriched from blood (not recorded which). Receptors originate from a woman aged 25 to 39 with acute COVID-19.

This chain links TRBV29-1 with TRBJ1-3, with 11 bases fitting TRBD1. The V gene end was trimmed by 6 bases and the J gene end by 8 bases; junction bases not matched to a gene: 3. Germline assignment: CDR1 SQVTM and CDR2 ANQGSEA. This CDR3 region has 12 residues. In DNA form, the CDR3 reads TGCAGCGTGGACAGGGGGCGGGACACCATATATTTT. Translated: CSVDRGRDTIYF.

V usage is TRBV2 and J usage is TRBJ1-2; D perhaps matches TRBD1 (6 bases). Germline-derived CDR1 and CDR2 are SNHLY and FYNNEI. V lost 7 bases, J lost 5 bases, and 8 bases lay in between. The CDR3 length is 11 residues. The CDR3 loop reads CASTQGYGYTF. The CDR3 region has the DNA TGTGCCAGCACGCAGGGGTATGGCTACACCTTC.

J is TRBJ1-4 and V is TRBV14; D uncertain. The V and J ends lost 0 bases and 7 bases respectively, with 6 bases between them. The CDR3 has 13 amino acids. Germline CDR1 and CDR2: SGHDN and FVKESK. DNA for the CDR3: TGTGCCAGCAGCCAAGATCTGCGTGAAAAACTGTTTTTT. Residues: CASSQDLREKLFF.

The V gene is TRBV29-1, the J gene TRBJ1-2; tentative D call: TRBD1 (6 bases). V lost 5 bases and J 5 bases, leaving 18 bases between the germline ends. CDR1 SQVTM and CDR2 ANQGSEA come from the germline V gene. The CDR3 covers 14 residues. CDR3 DNA: TGCAGCGTTCCTATCAGCAGGGGAGAGTATGGCTACACCTTC. This sequence encodes CSVPISRGEYGYTF.

The chain couples TRBV30 to TRBJ1-3; 7 bases match TRBD1. From germline, CDR1 is GTSNPN and CDR2 SVGIG (reference sequence). The CDR3 runs 13 residues. V was clipped by 5 bases and J by 1 base; unmatched bases: 2. The CDR3, as DNA: TGTGCCTGGGACAGGGAATCTGGAAACACCATATATTTT. This translates into CAWDRESGNTIYF.

This clone was recorded only once. At one end, the junction sequence differs from germline, possibly due to a read error. The genes are TRBV5-5 and TRBJ1-2; a possible D gene is TRBD1 (5 bases). This CDR3 has 12 amino acids. The germline V gene has CDR1 SGHKS and CDR2 YYEKEE (reference sequence). The CDR3 protein is CVSSREVKGYTF. The CDR3 bases are TGTGTCAGCAGCAGGGAGGTGAAAGGCTACACCTTC. The full variable domain, in which reference TRBV5-5 and TRBJ1-2 provide the parts outside the CDR3, is DAGVTQSPTHLIKTRGQQVTLRCSPISGHKSVSWYQQVLGQGPQFIFQYYEKEERGRGNFPDRFSARQFPNYSSELNVNALLLGDSALYLCVSSREVKGYTFGSGTRLTVV.

V usage is TRBV3-1 (or the pseudogene TRBV3-2) and J usage is TRBJ2-3, with D possibly TRBD2 on 6 matching bases. Germline assignment: CDR1 LGHDT and CDR2 YNNKEL (reference sequence). This CDR3 comprises 16 residues. Deletions cut 0 bases from V and 2 bases from J, with 12 bases between. The CDR3 DNA reads TGTGCCAGCAGCCAAGATGCGGGATCTTACACAGATACGCAGTATTTT. It encodes CASSQDAGSYTDTQYF.

V is TRBV23-1 and J is TRBJ1-1, with TRBD1 matching 7 bases. TRBV23-1 is labeled an ORF, and its function is uncertain. Trimming cost V 0 bases and J 6 bases; bases outside gene matches: 10. The CDR3 has 16 amino acids. This chain's CDR3 is CASSQSSRGKSSEAFF. Written as DNA, the CDR3 is TGCGCCAGCAGTCAATCGTCCAGGGGGAAAAGTTCTGAAGCTTTCTTT.

This clone turned up a few times. The chain joins TRBV5-6 to TRBJ1-1, with D unclear. There are 14 residues in the CDR3. The V end was cut by 0 bases, the J end by 1 base, with 7 bases between. The germline V gene encodes CDR1 SGHDT and CDR2 YYEEEE. The CDR3 is CASSLGAENTEAFF. The CDR3, as DNA: TGTGCCAGCAGCTTGGGAGCGGAGAACACTGAAGCTTTCTTT.

V and J are TRBV7-2 and TRBJ1-4; maybe TRBD1 (6 bases). Trimming stripped 0 bases from V and 5 bases from J, with 13 bases between. The length of the CDR3 is 16 residues. Germline V gene sequence: CDR1 SGHTA, CDR2 FQGNSA. The CDR3 DNA follows: TGTGCCAGCAGCTTAGCGAGGGGGACACTAAATGAAAAACTGTTTTTT. Encoded protein: CASSLARGTLNEKLFF.

The chain combines TRBV6-5 with TRBJ2-3; the D is unclear. The CDR3 consists of 13 residues. V shed 5 bases and J shed 5 bases, with 11 bases lying between them. CDR1 and CDR2 (germline): MNHEY, SVGAGI. The CDR3 reads CASSRYPRDTQYF. The CDR3 DNA reads as TGTGCCAGCAGTCGGTACCCCCGAGATACGCAGTATTTT.

The chain recombines TRBV3-1 (or the pseudogene TRBV3-2) with TRBJ1-3; possibly TRBD1 for D (5 bases). Trimming stripped 0 bases from V and 3 bases from J, with 9 bases between. Germline V gene sequence: CDR1 LGHDT, CDR2 YNNKEL (reference sequence). This CDR3 comprises 15 residues. CDR3 in amino acids: CASSQEMQGGNTIYF. CDR3 bases: TGTGCCAGCAGCCAAGAGATGCAGGGTGGAAACACCATATATTTT.

This clone was detected only once. The chain carries TRBV21-1 and TRBJ2-7; TRBD2, as called in the table, went unchecked against the DNA. TRBV21-1 is annotated as a pseudogene. CDR3 size: 16 residues. The CDR3 here is CASSKGGRTSLREQYF. In DNA form, the CDR3 reads TGTGCCAGCAGCAAAGGGGGGAGGACTTCGCTACGCGAGCAGTACTTC.

The chain recombines TRBV11-2 with TRBJ1-5; a weak D match, TRBD1 (5 bases). There are 16 residues in the CDR3. V shed 2 bases and J shed 2 bases, with 13 bases lying between them. Germline V CDR1 and CDR2: SGHAT, FQNNGV. The CDR3 coding sequence is TGTGCCAGCAGCTTAAGGGCAGGGCAGGGCAATCAGCCCCAGCATTTT. It is translated as CASSLRAGQGNQPQHF.

This rearrangement joins TRBV5-3 to TRBJ2-3, with 13 positions matching TRBD2. TRBV5-3 is recorded as an ORF, its role being uncertain. The junction had 15 bases not matched to a gene; V was cut back by 3 bases and J by 2 bases. This CDR3 contains 20 residues. CDR3 residues: CARSWRLAGGPLTNTDTQYF. CDR3 sequence (DNA): TGTGCCAGAAGCTGGAGACTAGCGGGGGGACCCTTAACAAACACAGATACGCAGTATTTT.

V and J are TRBV9 and TRBJ2-2, with 8 bases aligning to TRBD1. V lost 4 bases to trimming and J lost 5 bases; unmatched junction nucleotides: 7. Looked up from germline, CDR1 is SGDLS and CDR2 is YYNGEE. This CDR3 is 15 amino acids long. The CDR3 DNA reads TGTGCCAGCAGCCCCCGGACAGGGCCAACCGGGGAGCTGTTTTTT. Encoded protein: CASSPRTGPTGELFF.

In regard to this clone: In the same sample, other DNA sequences code for this CDR3. The chain employs TRBV9 and TRBJ2-3, with D possibly TRBD1 on 6 matching bases. The length of the CDR3 is 14 residues. Looked up from germline, CDR1 is SGDLS and CDR2 is YYNGEE. V lost 1 base and J 4 bases, leaving 10 bases between the germline ends. The CDR3 DNA reads as TGTGCCAGCAGCGTACAGGGGTCATCAGATACGCAGTATTTT. Translation gives CASSVQGSSDTQYF.

This rearrangement joins TRBV30 to TRBJ2-1, with TRBD2 identical over 13 bases. Trimming took 4 bases from V and 7 from J; bases not matched to a gene: 1. Germline V lookup: CDR1 GTSNPN, CDR2 SVGIG (reference sequence). The CDR3 covers 13 residues. The CDR3 loop is CAWKLAGGNEQFF. CDR3 coding DNA: TGTGCCTGGAAACTAGCGGGGGGGAATGAGCAGTTCTTC.

This clone was seen a handful of times. This sample also contains other DNA sequences that code for the same CDR3. The CDR3 coding sequence is TGCGCCAGCAGCCAGGTTACAGGGGGCGAGCAGTACTTC. It yields the protein CASSQVTGGEQYF. The chain joins TRBV4-1 to TRBJ2-7; 8 bases agree with TRBD1. Germline trimming cut 3 bases from V and 6 bases from J; bases unmatched to any gene: 4. The CDR3 sequence is 13 residues long. The germline gives CDR1 MGHRA, CDR2 YSYEKL.

The V gene is TRBV19, the J gene TRBJ1-5; a weak D match, TRBD1 (5 bases). The CDR3 contains 16 residues. Germline V gene lookup returns CDR1 LNHDA and CDR2 SQIVND (reference sequence). Trimming pared 6 bases from V and 1 base from J, leaving 16 bases between. The CDR3 spells CASRGARGNSNQPQHF. CDR3 bases: TGTGCCAGTAGGGGCGCGCGGGGCAACAGCAATCAGCCCCAGCATTTT. Combining the CDR3 with reference TRBV19 and TRBJ1-5 gives the whole variable domain DGGITQSPKYLFRKEGQNVTLSCEQNLNHDAMYWYRQDPGQGLRLIYYSQIVNDFQKGDIAEGYSVSREKKESFPLTVTSAQKNPTAFYLCASRGARGNSNQPQHFGDGTRLSIL.